The 17 T cell receptor beta chains given below trace back to one sample, sequenced in a study of CD8+CD57+ T cells in acquired aplastic anemia. Investigators profiled TCR beta VDJ and CDR3 from genomic DNA template. TCRdb fed the reads into MiXCR, producing one record per CDR3 protein. The table lists under 350,000 distinct CDR3 sequences, 50% to 70% of them singletons. Sequencing used sorted CD4+, CD8+, or CD8+CD57+ T cells (not recorded which) from PBMCs. The receptor source for this set is a human donor with severe aplastic anemia or a healthy control (not recorded which).

This clonotype showed up many times. This chain joins TRBV7-9 and TRBJ2-1; D may be TRBD2 (5 bases). Germline-derived CDR1 and CDR2 are SEHNR and FQNEAQ (reference sequence). Trimming shortened V by 5 bases and J by 4 bases, and 15 bases separated the two germline ends. This CDR3 has 15 amino acids. Here the CDR3 DNA reads TGTGCCAGCAGCACCCCACGGGGTGGATACAATGAGCAGTTCTTC. This encodes CASSTPRGGYNEQFF.

CDR3 nucleotide sequence: TGCAGCGTTGAAGATATCGGCCCCGGGACTGAAGCTTTCTTT. Protein sequence: CSVEDIGPGTEAFF. The genes are TRBV29-1 and TRBJ1-1; no clear D gene. Trimming took 0 bases from V and 5 from J, leaving 13 bases between them. Germline V lookup: CDR1 SQVTM, CDR2 ANQGSEA. The CDR3 totals 14 residues.

This clonotype appeared many times. The rearrangement joins TRBV5-6 to TRBJ2-2; D gene unclear. CDR3 length equals 13 residues. V was shortened by 0 bases and J by 4 bases, with 4 bases between the two germline ends. CDR1 and CDR2 from the germline V gene are SGHDT and YYEEEE. The DNA of the CDR3 is TGTGCCAGCAGCTTGGCAGTCACCGGGGAGCTGTTTTTT. Its protein is CASSLAVTGELFF.

This rearrangement joins TRBV10-3 to TRBJ1-2; a weak D match, TRBD1 (5 bases). This CDR3 spans 17 amino acids. Trimming removed 0 bases at V and 3 bases at J, with 17 bases between. Germline V lookup: CDR1 ENHRY, CDR2 SYGVKD. CDR3 residues: CAISESSSSGWHYGYTF. The CDR3, as DNA: TGTGCCATCAGTGAGTCGTCTTCGTCAGGGTGGCACTATGGCTACACCTTC.

Many counts were recorded for this clonotype. The CDR3 coding sequence is TGTGCCAGCAGCAGTCAGGGGGGAACGCCCCAGCATTTT. Translating gives CASSSQGGTPQHF. V usage is TRBV7-9 and J usage is TRBJ1-5, with 7 bases that match TRBD1. Per germline, CDR1 SEHNR and CDR2 FQNEAQ (reference sequence). The CDR3 loop spans 13 amino acids. Trimming cost V 5 bases and J 9 bases; bases outside gene matches: 7. Using reference TRBV7-9 and TRBJ1-5 for the parts outside the CDR3, the full variable domain is DTGVSQNPRHKITKRGQNVTFRCDPISEHNRLYWYRQTLGQGPEFLTYFQNEAQLEKSRLLSDRFSAERPKGSFSTLEIQRTEQGDSAMYLCASSSQGGTPQHFGDGTRLSIL.

The V and J genes are TRBV10-1 and TRBJ2-2; D may be TRBD1 or TRBD2 (6 bases each). CDR1 and CDR2 (germline): WNHNN, SYGVQD (reference sequence). V lost 10 bases, J lost 6 bases, and 12 bases lay in between. The CDR3 extends over 12 amino acids. The CDR3 spells CANPRGAGELFF. In DNA form, the CDR3 reads TGCGCCAACCCAAGGGGGGCCGGGGAGCTGTTTTTT.

The J gene is TRBJ2-2, the V gene TRBV6-5, with D perhaps being TRBD1 or TRBD2 (5 bases each). Trimming cost V 8 bases and J 8 bases, with 15 bases left between them. CDR1 and CDR2 (germline): MNHEY, SVGAGI. This CDR3 region has 13 residues. The CDR3 coding sequence is TGTGCCAGCGGGGACGCGGCACCGGGGGAGCTGTTTTTT. Protein product: CASGDAAPGELFF.

The chain combines TRBV29-1 with TRBJ1-1; 9 bases map to TRBD1. J lost 7 bases, V lost 7 bases, and 7 bases had no gene match. From germline, CDR1 is SQVTM and CDR2 ANQGSEA. The CDR3 has 12 residues. The CDR3 region is CSALDRGHEAFF. The CDR3 DNA sequence: TGCAGCGCCTTGGACAGGGGCCATGAAGCTTTCTTT.

Note on this clonotype: The junction departs from the called germline gene at one end, perhaps through a read error. V usage is TRBV10-1 and J usage is TRBJ2-7; D is unclear. The CDR3 runs 13 residues. CDR1 and CDR2 from the germline V gene are WNHNN and SYGVQD (reference sequence). CDR3 DNA: TGTGCCAGCAGTTACGGACCCGGCTACGAGCAGTACTTC. Its protein product is CASSYGPGYEQYF.

The chain is built from TRBV15 and TRBJ2-5; D is unclear. V was shortened by 0 bases and J by 3 bases, with 11 bases between the two germline ends. Germline values: CDR1 LNHNV, CDR2 YYDKDF (reference sequence). The CDR3 consists of 15 residues. The CDR3 loop reads CATSRDRDKEETQYF. The CDR3 region has the DNA TGTGCCACCAGCAGAGATCGAGACAAGGAAGAGACCCAGTACTTC.

This chain uses TRBV28 with TRBJ1-5, with 9 bases aligning to TRBD1. Germline CDR1 MDHEN, CDR2 SYDVKM. V lost 5 bases and J lost 6; bases outside the gene matches: 11. CDR3 length: 16 residues. CDR3 coding DNA: TGTGCCAGCAGTCTACCACACGGGACAGGGTCTCAGCCCCAGCATTTT. As protein: CASSLPHGTGSQPQHF.

V gene TRBV19 combines with J gene TRBJ2-1, with 7 bases aligning to TRBD2. V shed 5 bases, J shed 3 bases, and the junction held 7 bases outside the gene matches. Looked up from germline, CDR1 is LNHDA and CDR2 is SQIVND (reference sequence). The CDR3 has 15 amino acids. The CDR3 DNA is TGTGCCAGTAGTTCCGCGGGAGACTACTACAATGAGCAGTTCTTC. It specifies CASSSAGDYYNEQFF.

The gene calls are TRBV7-2 and TRBJ1-3, with 10 positions matching TRBD1. CDR3 size: 15 residues. The V segment lost 5 bases and the J segment 3 bases; nucleotides outside the gene matches: 4. Germline loops: CDR1 SGHTA, CDR2 FQGNSA. The CDR3 bases are TGTGCCAGCAGCCAAGGGACAGGGGTTGGAAACACCATATATTTT. Its protein is CASSQGTGVGNTIYF. The entire variable domain, with the rest obtained from reference TRBV7-2 and TRBJ1-3, is as follows: GAGVSQSPSNKVTEKGKDVELRCDPISGHTALYWYRQSLGQGLEFLIYFQGNSAPDKSGLPSDRFSAERTGGSVSTLTIQRTQQEDSAVYLCASSQGTGVGNTIYFGEGSWLTVV.

The sample holds many counts of this clonotype. The rearrangement links TRBV4-1 to TRBJ1-5; D gene unclear. Germline values: CDR1 MGHRA, CDR2 YSYEKL. CDR3 size: 19 residues. Trimming pared 0 bases from V and 2 bases from J, leaving 20 bases between. CDR3 in amino acids: CASSQEGAVAEVGNQPQHF. CDR3 sequence (DNA): TGCGCCAGCAGCCAAGAGGGAGCAGTCGCAGAGGTTGGCAATCAGCCCCAGCATTTT.

The rearrangement uses TRBV24-1 and TRBJ1-4, with D unclear. The CDR3 runs 13 residues. Germline assignment: CDR1 KGHDR and CDR2 SFDVKD. V dropped 2 bases and J dropped 7 bases, with 7 bases sitting between them. CDR3 region: CATSDWISEKLFF. The CDR3 DNA reads TGTGCCACCAGTGATTGGATCTCTGAAAAACTGTTTTTT.

This clonotype was counted many times. The chain recombines TRBV14 with TRBJ2-1; tentatively, D is TRBD1 (6 bases). The V and J ends lost 3 bases and 6 bases respectively, with 24 bases between them. The CDR3 loop spans 18 amino acids. Per germline, CDR1 SGHDN and CDR2 FVKESK. The CDR3 nucleotides read TGTGCCAGCAGCCAGAGGGGGTTGTCGCGGCCAAACTTCAATGAGCAGTTCTTC. Its translation: CASSQRGLSRPNFNEQFF.

The chain carries TRBV24-1 and TRBJ2-7; D is unclear. The CDR3 is 12 amino acids. Deletions cut 5 bases from V and 5 bases from J, with 9 bases between. Germline V gene sequence: CDR1 KGHDR, CDR2 SFDVKD. The chain's CDR3 is CATSAGWDEQYF. The DNA for the CDR3 is TGTGCCACCAGTGCGGGTTGGGACGAGCAGTACTTC.